This T cell receptor beta chain was retrieved from a study of blood T cell repertoires in COVID-19. Germline CDR1 is SGHTA and CDR2 is FQGNSA. V trimming: 0 bases; J trimming: 4 bases; junction bases outside the gene matches: 5. The CDR3 has 15 residues. The method was immunoSEQ multiplex PCR; TCRdb's version includes in-frame clones alone and lacks a portion of them. The top ten hold approximately 1% of the sample, which has about 82,000 clones, approximately 90% seen once. This clone has at least ten counts. This chain joins TRBV7-2 and TRBJ2-5, with TRBD1 identical over 7 bases. The TCR sequence derives from a woman between 50 and 59 years old with acute COVID-19. The specimen was PBMCs or T cells enriched from blood (not recorded which). The CDR3 reads CASSLAVAGGETQYF. For the CDR3, the DNA is TGTGCCAGCAGCTTAGCGGTAGCAGGGGGAGAGACCCAGTACTTC.